This T cell receptor beta chain comes out of a study of T-cell reconstitution after alpha-beta-depleted transplantation in children. Preparing the TCRbeta library involved the use of unique molecular identifiers. TCRdb fed the PCR reads into MiXCR, producing one record per CDR3 protein. The sample holds 600,000 to 700,000 distinct CDR3 sequences, 16% seen once. The CDR3 is 13 residues long. Losses at the gene ends were 7 bases for V and 3 bases for J; bases not matched to a gene: 6. The receptor was isolated from a human donor who donated a stem cell graft to a child with acute myeloid leukemia. Source: PBMCs from the stem cell graft donor, taken from the stem cell graft. The chain joins TRBV12-3 or TRBV12-4 to TRBJ2-7; 7 positions match TRBD2. The CDR3 nucleotides read TGTGCCAGCACTCCGGGAGGACTCTACGAGCAGTACTTC. The encoded protein is CASTPGGLYEQYF.